This T cell receptor (beta chain) was retrieved from a study of T cells in Graves' hyperthyroidism and ophthalmopathy (dated by TCRdb to the late 2010s). Regarding the complete study: Peripheral blood was collected at initial diagnosis, before any treatment. To identify distinguishing TCR V-J signatures, a discovery cohort of 100 or so patients was used, comprising fewer than 45 with Graves' ophthalmopathy and around 57 with stable Graves' hyperthyroidism. Prospective prediction of ophthalmopathy was tested in an independent validation cohort consisting of some 19 hyperthyroidism patients and around 17 patients who later progressed to ophthalmopathy. The 100 discovery patients were divided at random into training and test sets in a 7:3 ratio. In roughly six Graves' hyperthyroidism patients, the study also compared T-cell repertoires from thyroid tissue with T-cell repertoires from blood. Following sampling, methimazole starting at 30 mg daily was given to hyperthyroidism patients, and high-dose intravenous methylprednisolone was given to ophthalmopathy patients. According to the paper, TCR Vbeta CDR3 sequencing was carried out on about 140 peripheral blood samples, which came from about 45 ophthalmopathy, around 74 hyperthyroidism and some 17 progressor patients. The paper's findings and limits, for the study overall: A 13 V-J signature model separated ophthalmopathy from stable hyperthyroidism, with 87.88% sensitivity and 81.08% specificity in cross-validation and 80%/75% in testing. Sample size was not statistically predetermined, and blinding of investigators to group allocation was not performed. During validation, the model predicted progression to ophthalmopathy a median of approximately six months ahead of onset, with almost 71% sensitivity and 72.22% specificity. Most expanded thyroid clonotypes (frequency above 0.001) were also detected in blood, suggesting blood repertoires may reflect thyroid immune responses.

Hyperthyroidism patients were newly diagnosed, with disease duration under 2 months, and aged 18 to 65 years. Exclusion was applied to patients with uncontrolled infections, other autoimmune diseases, pregnancy or lactation. Clinical symptoms, serum thyroxine and TRAb, thyroid ultrasound, and orbital computed tomography formed the basis for the diagnoses. Blood from progressor patients was collected at the time of first diagnosis with hyperthyroidism, before any ophthalmopathy symptoms had appeared. PBMCs were separated from roughly 10 ml of fresh peripheral blood using Ficoll-Paque density gradient centrifugation. Progressor patients were initially diagnosed with Graves' hyperthyroidism and developed ophthalmopathy during follow-up. Total RNA was extracted with Trizol reagent, and quality was checked on an Agilent 2100 Bioanalyzer. About this clonotype: The antigen it binds to is not known. Base qualities are missing; no much larger clone stands one base away.

The CDR3 sequence holds 16 residues, the cysteine and phenylalanine included. The DNA shown is the 48-base CDR3, in frame from base 1. V ends up 0 bases short and J 14 bases short, with an unmatched junction base count of 15. CDR1 and CDR2 are drawn from the germline V gene: MNHEY, SVGEGT. The TCR beta CDR3 regions were amplified from RNA transcripts. A first-round RT-PCR of the TCR CDR3 used the HTBI primer set with the Qiagen OneStep RT-PCR kit. Libraries were constructed in a second round of multiplex PCR, after which size selection and purification were carried out. The libraries were sequenced on an Illumina HiSeq2000 using paired-end 100 bp reads. The authors processed their data as follows. SOAPnuke was used to process the raw data, throwing out any read that contained adapters or uncalled bases, had a mean Phred below 15, or lacked an exact constant-primer or identifier match. High-quality paired reads were merged using COPE v1.2.5, and each unique nucleotide sequence was defined as a clonotype. MiTCR v1.1 was used to align the clonotypes against IMGT TRBV, TRBD and TRBJ reference segments. The analysis included only V-J combinations with a frequency above 0.0001, which together covered over 98% of the repertoires. The TCS score was defined as the ratio of F50 (clonal expansion) to E x V (chaos), calculated using BLOSUM62-based TCRdist between CDR3 peptides within each V-J. Welch's t-statistics and random forest reduced 514 V-J features to 13, which were used in a naive Bayes classifier (R e1071). TCRdb handled the public reads itself, with Q25 trimming in fastp and clone calling in MiXCR, and kept productive beta chains. Records with the same CDR3 protein are collapsed into one entry carrying the most frequent genes and DNA. TCRdb's processing, not the study's, gives the V and J calls here. This sample holds around 260,000 distinct CDR3 sequences; about 25% were observed only once. The ten largest clones add up to about 25% of the sample.

This receptor chain uses TRBV6-2 or TRBV6-3 and TRBJ1-1; 10 middle bases align to TRBD1. The source material was blood. The receptor was derived from a man between 40 and 49 years old with Graves' hyperthyroidism that later progressed to Graves' ophthalmopathy. The CDR3 reads CASSYSSGTGVAGGFF. The nucleotide sequence reads TGTGCCAGCAGTTACTCGTCCGGGACAGGGGTGGCCGGTGGATTCTTT.